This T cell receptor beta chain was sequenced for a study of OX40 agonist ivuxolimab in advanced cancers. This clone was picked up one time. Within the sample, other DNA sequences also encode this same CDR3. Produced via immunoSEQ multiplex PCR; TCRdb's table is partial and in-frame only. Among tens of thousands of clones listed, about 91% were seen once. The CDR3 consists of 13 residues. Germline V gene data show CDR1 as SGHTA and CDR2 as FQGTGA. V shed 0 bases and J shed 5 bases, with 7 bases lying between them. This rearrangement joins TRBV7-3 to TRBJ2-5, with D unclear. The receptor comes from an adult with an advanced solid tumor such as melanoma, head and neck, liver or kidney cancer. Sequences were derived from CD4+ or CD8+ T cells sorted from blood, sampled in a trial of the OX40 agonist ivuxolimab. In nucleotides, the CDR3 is TGTGCCAGCAGCTTAACTGAAGGGGAGACCCAGTACTTC. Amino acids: CASSLTEGETQYF.